These 5 T cell receptor beta chains were all obtained from the same sample, sequenced in a study of blood T cell repertoires in COVID-19. TCRdb keeps only in-frame clones here, not all; method: immunoSEQ multiplex PCR. The table includes some 190,000 clones, roughly four fifths detected once. Specimen: peripheral blood. The source is a woman aged 45 to 65 with acute or convalescent COVID-19.

This clone appeared once. This chain uses TRBV7-6 with TRBJ1-6; 7 bases fit TRBD1. Germline V gene lookup returns CDR1 SGHVS and CDR2 FNYEAQ. The CDR3 runs to 15 residues. V gave up 5 bases and J gave up 6 bases; unmatched junction bases: 7. CDR3 region: CASSLRQGPNSPLHF. The CDR3 nucleotides are TGTGCCAGCAGCCTTAGACAGGGCCCTAATTCACCCCTCCACTTT.

V and J are TRBV5-4 and TRBJ1-1; D remains ambiguous. The CDR3 totals 14 residues. The V end was cut by 4 bases, the J end by 11 bases, with 21 bases between. Germline V gives CDR1 SGHNT, CDR2 YYREEE (reference sequence). For the CDR3, the DNA is TGTGCCAGCAGCAGCTTGGGGTCAAGGGAGAAGGCTTTCTTT. It yields the protein CASSSLGSREKAFF.

This clone was recorded only once. V and J are TRBV5-4 and TRBJ2-1, with D possibly being TRBD1 (6 bases). V gave up 0 bases and J gave up 9 bases, with 10 bases separating them. The germline gives CDR1 SGHNT, CDR2 YYREEE (reference sequence). CDR3 length: 13 residues. This CDR3 reads CASSLVGASEQFF. CDR3 in DNA: TGTGCCAGCAGCTTGGTGGGGGCGAGTGAGCAGTTCTTC. Looking up the rest from reference TRBV5-4 and TRBJ2-1 gives the full variable domain: ETGVTQSPTHLIKTRGQQVTLRCSSQSGHNTVSWYQQALGQGPQFIFQYYREEENGRGNFPPRFSGLQFPNYSSELNVNALELDDSALYLCASSLVGASEQFFGPGTRLTVL.

The gene calls are TRBV6-6 and TRBJ1-1; the match to TRBD1 covers 10 bases. CDR1 and CDR2 (germline): MNHNY, SVGAGI (reference sequence). The J segment lost 10 bases and the V segment lost 5 bases, leaving 19 bases of the junction unmatched. The CDR3 is made up of 17 amino acids. The CDR3, as DNA: TGTGCCAGCAGTCGAACTGAGGACAGGGGGAGGGTTCGGGGAGCTTTCTTT. This codes for CASSRTEDRGRVRGAFF.

The chain uses TRBV7-9 and TRBJ1-2; 8 nucleotides line up with TRBD1. Trimming took 4 bases from V and 4 from J; bases not matched to a gene: 11. Germline assignment: CDR1 SEHNR and CDR2 FQNEAQ (reference sequence). This CDR3 comprises 16 residues. CDR3 region: CASSCRDRGRPYGYTF. DNA of the CDR3: TGTGCCAGCAGCTGTCGTGACAGGGGACGCCCCTATGGCTACACCTTC.